This T cell receptor beta chain was identified during a study of glioma-infiltrating T cells after dendritic cell vaccination. Primers: 60 V beta forward and 13 J beta reverse. This table comes from immunoSEQ multiplex PCR, and its TCRdb copy is limited to in-frame clones, with some not included. Altogether about 100,000 clones are present, 79% being singletons, with the ten largest covering almost 6%. V gave up 6 bases and J gave up 0 bases, with 12 bases separating them. Germline V CDR1 and CDR2: KGHSH, LQKENI. The CDR3 is made up of 15 amino acids. Before vaccination, two weeks after the third vaccination, and at progression, PBMC were collected.

This sequence joins TRBV18 and TRBJ2-4; D possibly corresponds to TRBD1 (5 bases). The receptor's source is a human donor with glioblastoma. The sequencing here drew on blood, taken before dendritic cell vaccination. CDR3 protein: CASSLDRVAKNIQYF. CDR3 in DNA: TGTGCCAGCTCCTTAGACAGAGTAGCCAAAAACATTCAGTACTTC.